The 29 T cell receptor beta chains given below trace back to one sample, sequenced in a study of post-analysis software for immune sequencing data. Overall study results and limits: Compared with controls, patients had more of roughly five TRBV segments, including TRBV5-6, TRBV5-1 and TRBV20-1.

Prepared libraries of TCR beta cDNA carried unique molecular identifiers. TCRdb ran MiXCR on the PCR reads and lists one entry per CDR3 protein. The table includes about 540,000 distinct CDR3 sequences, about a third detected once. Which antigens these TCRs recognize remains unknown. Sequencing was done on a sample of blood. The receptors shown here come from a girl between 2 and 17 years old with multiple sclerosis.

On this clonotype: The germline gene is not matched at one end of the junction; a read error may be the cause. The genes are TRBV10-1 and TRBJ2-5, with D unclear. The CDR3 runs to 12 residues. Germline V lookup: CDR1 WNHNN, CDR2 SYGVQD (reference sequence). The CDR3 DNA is TGCGCCAGCAGTGAGTCCCAAGGGACCCAGTACTTC. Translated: CASSESQGTQYF.

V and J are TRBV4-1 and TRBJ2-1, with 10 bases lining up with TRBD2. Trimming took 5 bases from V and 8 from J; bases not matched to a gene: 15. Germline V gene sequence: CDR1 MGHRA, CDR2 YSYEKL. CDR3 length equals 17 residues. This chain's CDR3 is CASSAERGGLVFYEQFF. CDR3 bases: TGCGCCAGCAGCGCTGAGCGGGGGGGCCTGGTGTTCTATGAGCAGTTCTTC.

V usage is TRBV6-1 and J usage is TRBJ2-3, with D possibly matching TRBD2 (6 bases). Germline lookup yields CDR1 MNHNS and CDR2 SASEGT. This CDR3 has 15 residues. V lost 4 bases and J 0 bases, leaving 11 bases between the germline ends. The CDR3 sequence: CASSGAGVSTDTQYF. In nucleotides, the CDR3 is TGTGCCAGCAGTGGAGCGGGTGTTAGCACAGATACGCAGTATTTT.

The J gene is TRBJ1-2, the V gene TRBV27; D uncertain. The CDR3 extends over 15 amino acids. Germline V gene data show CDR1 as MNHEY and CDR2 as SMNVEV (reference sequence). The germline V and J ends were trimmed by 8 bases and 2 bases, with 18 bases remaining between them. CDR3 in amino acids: CASSPSPGLNYGYTF. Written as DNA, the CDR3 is TGTGCCAGCTCCCCTTCCCCAGGTCTCAACTATGGCTACACCTTC.

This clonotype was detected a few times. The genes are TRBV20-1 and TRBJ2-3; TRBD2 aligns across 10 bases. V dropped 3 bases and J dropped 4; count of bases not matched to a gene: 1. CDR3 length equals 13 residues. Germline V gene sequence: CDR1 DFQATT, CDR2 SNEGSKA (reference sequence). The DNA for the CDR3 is TGCAGTGCTAGGGGACTAGCGCCAGATACGCAGTATTTT. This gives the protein CSARGLAPDTQYF.

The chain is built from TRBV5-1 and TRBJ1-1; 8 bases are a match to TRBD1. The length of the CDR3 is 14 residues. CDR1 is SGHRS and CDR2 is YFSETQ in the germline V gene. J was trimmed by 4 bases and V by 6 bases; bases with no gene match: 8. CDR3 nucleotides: TGCGCCAGCACCTTACAAACAGGGGGCACTGAAGCTTTCTTT. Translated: CASTLQTGGTEAFF.

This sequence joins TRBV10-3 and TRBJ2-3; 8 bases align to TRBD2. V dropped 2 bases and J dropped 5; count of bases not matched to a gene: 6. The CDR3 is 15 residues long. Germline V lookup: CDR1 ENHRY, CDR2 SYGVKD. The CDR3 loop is CAISENGGAGDTQYF. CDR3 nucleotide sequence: TGTGCCATCAGTGAGAACGGGGGGGCCGGAGATACGCAGTATTTT.

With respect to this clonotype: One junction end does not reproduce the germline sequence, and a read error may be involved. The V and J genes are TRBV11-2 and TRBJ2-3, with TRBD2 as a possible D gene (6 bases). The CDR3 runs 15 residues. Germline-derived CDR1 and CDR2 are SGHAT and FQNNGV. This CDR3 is CASSLGNSGTDMQYF. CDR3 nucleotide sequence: TGTGCCAGCAGCTTAGGAAATAGCGGCACAGATATGCAGTATTTT.

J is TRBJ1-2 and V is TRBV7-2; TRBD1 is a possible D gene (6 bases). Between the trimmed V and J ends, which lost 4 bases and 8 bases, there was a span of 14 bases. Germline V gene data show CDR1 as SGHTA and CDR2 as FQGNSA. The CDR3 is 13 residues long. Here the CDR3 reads CASSSRQAEGYTF. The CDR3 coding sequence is TGTGCCAGCAGCTCACGACAGGCTGAAGGCTACACCTTC. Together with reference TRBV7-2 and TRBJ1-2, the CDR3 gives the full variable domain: GAGVSQSPSNKVTEKGKDVELRCDPISGHTALYWYRQSLGQGLEFLIYFQGNSAPDKSGLPSDRFSAERTGGSVSTLTIQRTQQEDSAVYLCASSSRQAEGYTFGSGTRLTVV.

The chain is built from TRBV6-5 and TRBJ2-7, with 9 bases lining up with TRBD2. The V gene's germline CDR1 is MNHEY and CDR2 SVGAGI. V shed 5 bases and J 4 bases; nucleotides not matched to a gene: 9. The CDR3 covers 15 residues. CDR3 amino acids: CASSPVAAGGYEQYF. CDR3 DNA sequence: TGTGCCAGCAGTCCCGTGGCAGCGGGGGGTTACGAGCAGTACTTC.

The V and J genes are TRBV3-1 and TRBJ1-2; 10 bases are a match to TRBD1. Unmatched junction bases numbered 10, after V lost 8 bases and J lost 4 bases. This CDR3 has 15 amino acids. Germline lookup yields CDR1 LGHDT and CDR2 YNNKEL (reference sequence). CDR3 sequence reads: CASSSGTGAGYGYTF. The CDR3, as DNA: TGTGCCAGCTCCTCCGGGACAGGGGCGGGCTATGGCTACACCTTC.

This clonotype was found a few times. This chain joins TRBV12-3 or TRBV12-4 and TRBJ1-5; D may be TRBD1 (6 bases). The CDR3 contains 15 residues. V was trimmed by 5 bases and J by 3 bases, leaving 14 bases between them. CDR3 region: CASSNTGSANQPQHF. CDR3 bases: TGTGCCAGCAGTAATACAGGGTCCGCCAATCAGCCCCAGCATTTT.

CDR3 coding DNA: TGCGCCAGCAGCTTGACGAGGACTAGCTGGGGCCCAGATACGCAGTATTTT. It codes for CASSLTRTSWGPDTQYF. The chain has TRBV5-1 and TRBJ2-3, with 8 bases aligning to TRBD2. V was pared by 1 base and J by 4 bases, with 11 bases of the junction left unmatched. CDR3 length equals 17 residues. Germline V gene lookup returns CDR1 SGHRS and CDR2 YFSETQ. The full variable domain, completed using reference TRBV5-1 and TRBJ2-3, is KAGVTQTPRYLIKTRGQQVTLSCSPISGHRSVSWYQQTPGQGLQFLFEYFSETQRNKGNFPGRFSGRQFSNSRSEMNVSTLELGDSALYLCASSLTRTSWGPDTQYFGPGTRLTVL.

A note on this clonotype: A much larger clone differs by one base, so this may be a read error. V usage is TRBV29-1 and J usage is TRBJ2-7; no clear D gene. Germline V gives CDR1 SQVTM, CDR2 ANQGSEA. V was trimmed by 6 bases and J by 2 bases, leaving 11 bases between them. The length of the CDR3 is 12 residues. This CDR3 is CSVGRQAYEQYF. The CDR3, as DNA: TGCAGCGTCGGACGGCAAGCCTACGAGCAGTACTTC.

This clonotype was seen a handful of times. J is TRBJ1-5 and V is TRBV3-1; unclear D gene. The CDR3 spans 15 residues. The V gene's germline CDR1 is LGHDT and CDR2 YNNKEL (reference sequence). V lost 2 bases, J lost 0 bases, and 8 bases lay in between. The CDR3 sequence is CASSQTAHSNQPQHF. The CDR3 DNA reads TGTGCCAGCAGCCAAACCGCTCATAGCAATCAGCCCCAGCATTTT. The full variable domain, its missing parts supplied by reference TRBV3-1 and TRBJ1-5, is DTAVSQTPKYLVTQMGNDKSIKCEQNLGHDTMYWYKQDSKKFLKIMFSYNNKELIINETVPNRFSPKSPDKAHLNLHINSLELGDSAVYFCASSQTAHSNQPQHFGDGTRLSIL.

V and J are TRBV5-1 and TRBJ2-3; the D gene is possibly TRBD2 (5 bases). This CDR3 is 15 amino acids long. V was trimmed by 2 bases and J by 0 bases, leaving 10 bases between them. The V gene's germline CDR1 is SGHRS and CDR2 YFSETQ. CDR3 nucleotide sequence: TGCGCCAGCAGCTTTAGCGCCACTAGCACAGATACGCAGTATTTT. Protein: CASSFSATSTDTQYF.

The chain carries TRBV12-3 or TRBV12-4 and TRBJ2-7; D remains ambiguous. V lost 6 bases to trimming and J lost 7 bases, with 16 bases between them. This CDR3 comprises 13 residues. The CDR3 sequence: CASSGSSWGEQYF. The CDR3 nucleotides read TGTGCCAGCAGCGGGTCCTCTTGGGGTGAGCAGTACTTC.

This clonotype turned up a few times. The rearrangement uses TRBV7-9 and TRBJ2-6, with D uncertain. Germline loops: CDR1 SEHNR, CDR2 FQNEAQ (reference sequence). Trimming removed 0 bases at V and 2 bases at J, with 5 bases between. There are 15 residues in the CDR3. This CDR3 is CASSLATAGANVLTF. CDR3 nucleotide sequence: TGTGCCAGCAGCTTAGCAACCGCTGGGGCCAACGTCCTGACTTTC. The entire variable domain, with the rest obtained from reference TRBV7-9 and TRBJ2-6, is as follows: DTGVSQNPRHKITKRGQNVTFRCDPISEHNRLYWYRQTLGQGPEFLTYFQNEAQLEKSRLLSDRFSAERPKGSFSTLEIQRTEQGDSAMYLCASSLATAGANVLTFGAGSRLTVL.

This CDR3 is CASSELGTGYGYTF. The CDR3 coding sequence is TGTGCCAGCAGTGAATTGGGGACCGGGTACGGCTACACCTTC. J is TRBJ1-2 and V is TRBV6-1; D may be TRBD1 (5 bases). The V and J ends lost 2 bases and 8 bases respectively, with 15 bases between them. Looked up from germline, CDR1 is MNHNS and CDR2 is SASEGT. The CDR3 is made up of 14 amino acids.

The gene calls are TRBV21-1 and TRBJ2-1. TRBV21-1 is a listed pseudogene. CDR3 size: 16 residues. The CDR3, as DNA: TGTGCCAGCAAGATACCAGAGCGAGATCCCTACAATGAGCAGTTCTTC. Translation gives CASKIPERDPYNEQFF.

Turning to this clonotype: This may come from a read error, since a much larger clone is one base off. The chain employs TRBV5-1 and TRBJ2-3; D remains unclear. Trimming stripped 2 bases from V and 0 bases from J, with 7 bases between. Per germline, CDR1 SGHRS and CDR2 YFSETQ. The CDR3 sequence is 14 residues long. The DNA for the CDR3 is TGCGCCAGCAGCTTTGACCCTAGCACAGATACGCAGTATTTT. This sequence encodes CASSFDPSTDTQYF.

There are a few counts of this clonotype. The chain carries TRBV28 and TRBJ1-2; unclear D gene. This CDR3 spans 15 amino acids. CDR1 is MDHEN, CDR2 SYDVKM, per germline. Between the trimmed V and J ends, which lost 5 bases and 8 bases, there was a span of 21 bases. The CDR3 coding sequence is TGTGCCAGCAGTCCTCCAGCGGCGGTGGCTTCGGGCTACACCTTC. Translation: CASSPPAAVASGYTF.

CDR3 DNA sequence: TGCGCCAGCAGCCAGGACTCCGGGACAGGGTTCACTGAAGCTTTCTTT. It specifies CASSQDSGTGFTEAFF. V and J are TRBV4-1 and TRBJ1-1; TRBD1 agrees at 9 bases. CDR1 and CDR2 from the germline V gene are MGHRA and YSYEKL. CDR3 length equals 16 residues. The V gene end was trimmed by 3 bases and the J gene end by 4 bases; junction bases not matched to a gene: 9.

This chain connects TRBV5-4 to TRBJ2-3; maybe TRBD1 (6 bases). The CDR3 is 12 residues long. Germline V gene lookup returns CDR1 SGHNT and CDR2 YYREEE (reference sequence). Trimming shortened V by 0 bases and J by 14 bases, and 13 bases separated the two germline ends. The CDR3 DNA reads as TGTGCCAGCAGCTTGGGGCAGGGGACCCCGTATTTT. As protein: CASSLGQGTPYF. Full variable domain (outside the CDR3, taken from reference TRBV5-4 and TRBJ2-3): ETGVTQSPTHLIKTRGQQVTLRCSSQSGHNTVSWYQQALGQGPQFIFQYYREEENGRGNFPPRFSGLQFPNYSSELNVNALELDDSALYLCASSLGQGTPYFGPGTRLTVL.

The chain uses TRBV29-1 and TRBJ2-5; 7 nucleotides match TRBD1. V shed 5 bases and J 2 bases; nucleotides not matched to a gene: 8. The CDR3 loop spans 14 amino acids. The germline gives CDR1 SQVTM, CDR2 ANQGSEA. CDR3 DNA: TGCAGCGTTCCCGAAGGGGGCAGACAAGAGACCCAGTACTTC. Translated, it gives CSVPEGGRQETQYF.

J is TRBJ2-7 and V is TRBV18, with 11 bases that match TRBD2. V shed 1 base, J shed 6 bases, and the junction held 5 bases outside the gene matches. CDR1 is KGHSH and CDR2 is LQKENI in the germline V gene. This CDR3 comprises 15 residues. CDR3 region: CASSPRLAGGREQYF. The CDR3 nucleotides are TGTGCCAGCTCACCACGCCTAGCGGGGGGTCGCGAGCAGTACTTC.

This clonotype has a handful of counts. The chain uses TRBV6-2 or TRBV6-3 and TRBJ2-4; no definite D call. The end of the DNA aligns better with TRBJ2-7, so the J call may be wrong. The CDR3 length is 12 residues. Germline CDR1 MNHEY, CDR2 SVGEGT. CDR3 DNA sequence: TGTGCCAGCAGTTATGCCCAACTCGAGCAGTACTTC. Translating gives CASSYAQLEQYF.

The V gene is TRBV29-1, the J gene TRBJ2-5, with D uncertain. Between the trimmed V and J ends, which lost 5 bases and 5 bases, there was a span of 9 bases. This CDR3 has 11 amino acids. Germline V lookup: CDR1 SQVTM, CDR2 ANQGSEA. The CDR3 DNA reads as TGCAGCGTTCGAGTGGGGGAGACCCAGTACTTC. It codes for CSVRVGETQYF.

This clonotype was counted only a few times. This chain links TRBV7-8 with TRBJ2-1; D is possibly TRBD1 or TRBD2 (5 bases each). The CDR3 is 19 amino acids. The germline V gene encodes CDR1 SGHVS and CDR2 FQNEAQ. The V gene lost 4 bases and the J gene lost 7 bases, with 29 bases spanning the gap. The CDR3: CASSSSSTVRGEKGNEQFF. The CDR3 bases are TGTGCCAGCAGCTCCTCCTCGACTGTAAGGGGAGAGAAAGGGAATGAGCAGTTCTTC.